The following is a T cell receptor (beta chain) sequence with its context. This may come from a read error, since a much larger clone is one base off. The conserved final phenylalanine or tryptophan is absent from the CDR3, which likely points to a read error. RNA transcripts provided the source from which TCR beta CDR3 regions were amplified. When the TCR CDR3 underwent first-round RT-PCR, the HTBI primer set was used. TCRdb reprocessed the multiplex PCR reads with MiXCR, giving one entry per CDR3 protein. The sample records about half a million distinct CDR3 sequences, around 24% being singletons. Per the germline V gene, CDR1 is DFQATT and CDR2 is SNEGSKA (reference sequence). CDR3 size: 13 residues. The ends were cut back, 1 base at V and 2 bases at J, with 9 bases in the middle. The data were taken from a study of T cells in Graves' hyperthyroidism and ophthalmopathy.

The chain is built from TRBV20-1 and TRBJ2-7; perhaps TRBD1 as D (6 bases). Material: blood. This clonotype was obtained from a woman aged 25 to 39 with Graves' ophthalmopathy. The CDR3 DNA reads TGCAGTGCTAGAGGGCCAGGGGCCTACGAGCAGTACTTG. Amino acids: CSARGPGAYEQYL.